This T cell receptor (beta chain) comes out of a study of T cells in localized non-small cell lung cancer. Findings and limits, study-wide: Among the top 100 tumor clones, a median around 62 appeared in adjacent lung.

As concerns this clone: As yet, its antigen is unknown.

Germline V gene data show CDR1 as MDHEN and CDR2 as SYDVKM. The CDR3 covers 13 residues. V was clipped by 5 bases and J by 5 bases, with 12 bases between them. Method: immunoSEQ multiplex PCR; TCRdb's copy keeps in-frame clones and lacks some. The repertoire includes fewer than 45,000 clones, 85% to 90% of them detected once, and roughly 2.6% sits in the top ten. This specimen consisted of peripheral blood, obtained before any cancer treatment. The gene calls are TRBV28 and TRBJ1-2; D uncertain. This TCR derives from an older female donor with stage I squamous cell lung carcinoma. CDR3 amino acids: CASSPRPHYGYTF. CDR3 coding DNA: TGTGCCAGCAGTCCCCGACCCCATTATGGCTACACCTTC.